These 5 T cell receptor beta chains came from one sample sequenced in a study of human T cells and chemical hapten exposure. Specified time point: pre-sensitization, week 0. Treatment given: therapeutic diphenylcyclopropenone sensitization with weekly scalp DPC. Via MiXCR, TCRdb re-called the RACE reads, giving one row per CDR3 protein. The repertoire holds about 51,000 distinct CDR3 sequences, with about 9% as singletons. This sample comprised whole blood, obtained in connection with sensitization to the hapten diphenylcyclopropenone (DPC). The receptors stem from a woman aged 40-49 years with alopecia areata. Some clones in this sample may be carry-over from other donors' samples.

The table lists this clonotype with a few counts. V is TRBV2 and J is TRBJ2-5, with a tentative D call TRBD2 (6 bases). V was shortened by 5 bases and J by 5 bases, with 12 bases between the two germline ends. Germline CDR1 and CDR2: SNHLY and FYNNEI. CDR3 length equals 13 residues. The CDR3 is CASSKGLAETQYF. In nucleotides, the CDR3 is TGTGCCAGCAGTAAGGGCCTAGCGGAGACCCAGTACTTC.

This clonotype has just a few counts. V is TRBV5-4 and J is TRBJ2-3; D is ambiguous. Germline CDR1 reads SGHNT; CDR2 reads YYREEE (reference sequence). The CDR3 runs to 12 residues. Trimming stripped 4 bases from V and 6 bases from J, with 9 bases between. The CDR3: CASSAQVDTQYF. DNA for the CDR3: TGTGCCAGCAGCGCCCAAGTGGATACGCAGTATTTT.

This clonotype has a count of ten or more. The V gene is TRBV21-1, the J gene TRBJ2-7; the DNA was not compared with TRBD1, the D call given in the table. TRBV21-1 is flagged as a pseudogene. There are 17 residues in the CDR3. CDR3 protein: CASSRRETGTETYEQYF. The CDR3 region has the DNA TGTGCCAGCAGCAGGAGGGAAACCGGGACAGAGACCTACGAGCAGTACTTC.

This clonotype showed up many times. J is TRBJ1-2 and V is TRBV6-5; no definite D call. The CDR3 is 14 amino acids. Germline V lookup: CDR1 MNHEY, CDR2 SVGAGI. Trimming shortened V by 5 bases and J by 5 bases, and 15 bases separated the two germline ends. CDR3 coding DNA: TGTGCCAGCAGTAAGCGGACGGAAGAATATGGCTACACCTTC. Its translation is CASSKRTEEYGYTF.

This clonotype was observed many times. The genes are TRBV7-3 and TRBJ2-1, with D unresolved. CDR1 SGHTA and CDR2 FQGTGA come from the germline V gene. This CDR3 comprises 13 residues. V was trimmed by 5 bases and J by 6 bases, leaving 11 bases between them. In DNA form, the CDR3 reads TGTGCCAGCAGCCTAGGGCCCTCCAATGAGCAGTTCTTC. Translating it yields CASSLGPSNEQFF.